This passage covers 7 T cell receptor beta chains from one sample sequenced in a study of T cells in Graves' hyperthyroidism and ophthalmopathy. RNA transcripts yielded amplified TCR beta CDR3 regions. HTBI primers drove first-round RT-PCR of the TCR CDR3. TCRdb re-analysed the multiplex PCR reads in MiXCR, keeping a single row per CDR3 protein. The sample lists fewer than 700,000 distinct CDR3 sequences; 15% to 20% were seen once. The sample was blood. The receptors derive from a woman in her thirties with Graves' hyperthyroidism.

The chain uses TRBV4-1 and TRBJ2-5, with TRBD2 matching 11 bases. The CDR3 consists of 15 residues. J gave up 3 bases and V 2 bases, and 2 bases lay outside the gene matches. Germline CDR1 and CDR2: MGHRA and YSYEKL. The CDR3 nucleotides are TGCGCCAGCAGCCAACTGACTAGCGGGAAAGAGACCCAGTACTTC. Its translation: CASSQLTSGKETQYF.

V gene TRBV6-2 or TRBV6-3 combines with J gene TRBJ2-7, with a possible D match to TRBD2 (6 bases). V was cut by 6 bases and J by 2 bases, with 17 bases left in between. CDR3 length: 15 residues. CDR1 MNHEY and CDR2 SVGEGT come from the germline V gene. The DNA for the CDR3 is TGTGCCAGCAGCTACGCGGGACTGGAAGCCTACGAGCAGTACTTC. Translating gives CASSYAGLEAYEQYF.

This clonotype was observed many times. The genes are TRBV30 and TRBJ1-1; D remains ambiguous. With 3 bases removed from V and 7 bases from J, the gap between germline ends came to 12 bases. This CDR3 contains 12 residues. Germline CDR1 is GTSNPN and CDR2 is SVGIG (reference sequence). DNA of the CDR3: TGTGCCTGGAGCGGGTCGAGTTATGAAGCTTTCTTT. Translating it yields CAWSGSSYEAFF.

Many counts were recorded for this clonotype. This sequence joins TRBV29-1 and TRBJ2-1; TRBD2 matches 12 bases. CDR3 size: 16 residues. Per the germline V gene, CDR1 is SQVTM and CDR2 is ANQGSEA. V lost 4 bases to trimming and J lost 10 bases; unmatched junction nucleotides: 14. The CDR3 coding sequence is TGCAGCGTTGGGGCTAGCGGGAGGGCCCCGAGCAGGGAGCAGTTCTTC. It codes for CSVGASGRAPSREQFF.

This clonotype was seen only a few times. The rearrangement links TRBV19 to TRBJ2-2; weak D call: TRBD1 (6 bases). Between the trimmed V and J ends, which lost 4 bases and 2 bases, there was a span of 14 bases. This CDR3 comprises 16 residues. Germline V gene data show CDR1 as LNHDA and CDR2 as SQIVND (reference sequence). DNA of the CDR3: TGTGCCAGTAGTAACCCGGGACAAGAAAACACCGGGGAGCTGTTTTTT. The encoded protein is CASSNPGQENTGELFF.

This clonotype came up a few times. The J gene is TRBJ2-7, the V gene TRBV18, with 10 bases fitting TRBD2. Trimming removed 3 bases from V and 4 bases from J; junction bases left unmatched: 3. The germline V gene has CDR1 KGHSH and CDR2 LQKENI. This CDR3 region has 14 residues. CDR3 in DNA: TGTGCCAGCTCACCCGGGACTAGCGAATACGAGCAGTACTTC. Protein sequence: CASSPGTSEYEQYF.

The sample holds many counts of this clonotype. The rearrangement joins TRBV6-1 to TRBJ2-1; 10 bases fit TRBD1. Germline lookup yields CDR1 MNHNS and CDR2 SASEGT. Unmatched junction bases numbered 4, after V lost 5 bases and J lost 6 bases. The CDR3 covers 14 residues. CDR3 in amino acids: CASSPDRGGNEQFF. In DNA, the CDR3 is TGTGCCAGCAGTCCGGACAGGGGGGGCAATGAGCAGTTCTTC.